The 23 T cell receptor beta chains below were found in one sample sequenced in a study of Ad26.COV2.S vaccination and SARS-CoV-2 variants. Indicated treatment: about 20 received Ad26.COV2.S at low or high dose, single or two shots; about 5 received placebo; per-sample allocation not given. At day 63 after the first vaccine or placebo injection, samples were drawn. Measured with immunoSEQ multiplex PCR; TCRdb has only the in-frame clones, and not every one. The table lists 400,000 or so clones, about 88% of them singletons, with around 3.4% in the top ten. Sequences were derived from peripheral blood, sampled in a trial of Ad26.COV2.S vaccine versus placebo. The receptors shown here come from a person between 18 and 59 years old who received the Ad26.COV2.S COVID-19 vaccine or a placebo.

The J gene is TRBJ2-1, the V gene TRBV2, with D perhaps matching TRBD1 (6 bases). Trimming removed 4 bases at V and 7 bases at J, with 8 bases between. The germline V gene has CDR1 SNHLY and CDR2 FYNNEI. The CDR3 has 12 amino acids. The DNA of the CDR3 is TGTGCCAGCAGTGCACAGGGAAATGAGCAGTTCTTC. Its protein is CASSAQGNEQFF.

This rearrangement joins TRBV3-1 (or the pseudogene TRBV3-2) to TRBJ2-2, with 7 bases aligning to TRBD2. The junction had 13 bases not matched to a gene; V was cut back by 0 bases and J by 9 bases. The CDR3 is 17 residues long. CDR1 is LGHDT and CDR2 is YNNKEL in the germline V gene (reference sequence). This chain's CDR3 is CASSQDWLAGPNRELFF. CDR3 DNA sequence: TGTGCCAGCAGCCAAGATTGGTTAGCGGGCCCCAACAGGGAGCTGTTTTTT.

The rearrangement joins TRBV5-6 to TRBJ2-3, with no clear D. CDR3 size: 15 residues. In germline, CDR1 is SGHDT, CDR2 YYEEEE. V lost 3 bases, J lost 1 base, and 12 bases lay in between. The chain's CDR3 is CASSWADVRTDTQYF. CDR3 in DNA: TGTGCCAGCAGCTGGGCCGACGTCCGCACAGATACGCAGTATTTT. The full variable domain, in which reference TRBV5-6 and TRBJ2-3 provide the parts outside the CDR3, is DAGVTQSPTHLIKTRGQQVTLRCSPKSGHDTVSWYQQALGQGPQFIFQYYEEEERQRGNFPDRFSGHQFPNYSSELNVNALLLGDSALYLCASSWADVRTDTQYFGPGTRLTVL.

DNA of the CDR3: TGCAGCGTTTTTTCACCCATACGCGTGGATGAGCAGTTCTTC. It yields the protein CSVFSPIRVDEQFF. The V gene is TRBV29-1, the J gene TRBJ2-1; D uncertain. Trimming took 5 bases from V and 8 from J, leaving 19 bases between them. This CDR3 has 14 amino acids. Germline CDR1 SQVTM, CDR2 ANQGSEA.

The genes are TRBV2 and TRBJ1-5; D not certain. CDR1 and CDR2 (germline): SNHLY, FYNNEI. The CDR3 sequence is 15 residues long. V lost 7 bases to trimming and J lost 3 bases, with 16 bases between them. As DNA, the CDR3 is TGTGCCAGCACTAGACAATCAAGTGACAATCAGCCCCAGCATTTT. As protein: CASTRQSSDNQPQHF.

This clone has a single count. V and J are TRBV9 and TRBJ1-2; D possibly corresponds to TRBD1 (5 bases). Looked up from germline, CDR1 is SGDLS and CDR2 is YYNGEE. This CDR3 is 12 amino acids long. Trimming stripped 7 bases from V and 8 bases from J, with 15 bases between. CDR3 sequence reads: CASRPYGAGYTF. In nucleotides, the CDR3 is TGTGCCAGCCGACCCTACGGGGCGGGCTACACCTTC.

Written as DNA, the CDR3 is TGTGCCAGCAGCTTCGATGTGAACACTGAAGCTTTCTTT. It specifies CASSFDVNTEAFF. The chain carries TRBV5-4 and TRBJ1-1; D gene ambiguous. Germline-derived CDR1 and CDR2 are SGHNT and YYREEE (reference sequence). V was cut by 2 bases and J by 0 bases, with 5 bases left in between. This CDR3 spans 13 amino acids.

This clone was counted a single time. The chain combines TRBV27 with TRBJ1-1, with no clear D. Germline values: CDR1 MNHEY, CDR2 SMNVEV (reference sequence). V shed 0 bases and J shed 1 base, with 6 bases lying between them. CDR3 size: 14 residues. The DNA of the CDR3 is TGTGCCAGCAGTTTATCCCATCCGAACACTGAAGCTTTCTTT. This codes for CASSLSHPNTEAFF.

The chain uses TRBV27 and TRBJ1-6; weak D call: TRBD1 (6 bases). Trimming cost V 2 bases and J 7 bases, with 15 bases left between them. This CDR3 contains 16 residues. The germline V gene has CDR1 MNHEY and CDR2 SMNVEV (reference sequence). The CDR3 spells CASSLRGAGVNSPLHF. The CDR3 DNA reads TGTGCCAGCAGTTTAAGGGGGGCAGGGGTGAATTCACCCCTCCACTTT.

This chain connects TRBV10-3 to TRBJ1-5, with D unclear. The germline gives CDR1 ENHRY, CDR2 SYGVKD. The CDR3 runs 17 residues. V lost 0 bases and J lost 0, with 12 bases in between. The CDR3 loop reads CAISESNLRISNQPQHF. The CDR3 DNA reads TGTGCCATCAGTGAGTCGAATCTCAGGATTAGCAATCAGCCCCAGCATTTT.

CDR3: CATSRETDLGSEAFF. In DNA form, the CDR3 reads TGTGCCACCAGCAGAGAGACGGATCTGGGCTCTGAAGCTTTCTTT. The rearrangement joins TRBV15 to TRBJ1-1; D not resolved. Trimming shortened V by 0 bases and J by 6 bases, and 14 bases separated the two germline ends. CDR1 is LNHNV and CDR2 is YYDKDF in the germline V gene (reference sequence). This CDR3 spans 15 amino acids.

CDR3 coding DNA: TGTGCTAGTGGTTTTTCAGAGGGTCTCAACACTGAAGCTTTCTTT. Translated, it gives CASGFSEGLNTEAFF. The chain links TRBV12-5 to TRBJ1-1; D remains unclear. In germline, CDR1 is LGHNT, CDR2 FRNRAP. The CDR3 spans 15 residues. V was pared by 3 bases and J by 2 bases, with 13 bases between. Variable domain in full (rest from reference TRBV12-5 and TRBJ1-1): DARVTQTPRHKVTEMGQEVTMRCQPILGHNTVFWYRQTMMQGLELLAYFRNRAPLDDSGMPKDRFSAEMPDATLATLKIQPSEPRDSAVYFCASGFSEGLNTEAFFGQGTRLTVV.

The chain joins TRBV27 to TRBJ2-7, with D perhaps assigned TRBD1 or TRBD2 (5 bases each). The CDR3 totals 15 residues. The V gene's germline CDR1 is MNHEY and CDR2 SMNVEV (reference sequence). Trimming shortened V by 5 bases and J by 4 bases, and 18 bases separated the two germline ends. The CDR3 nucleotides are TGTGCCAGCAGTCTTGCCGGGACGACGGCATACGAGCAGTACTTC. As protein: CASSLAGTTAYEQYF.

The chain joins TRBV6-6 to TRBJ1-2, with 7 nucleotides matching TRBD1. The CDR3 sequence is 13 residues long. Germline loops: CDR1 MNHNY, CDR2 SVGAGI (reference sequence). V gave up 5 bases and J gave up 6 bases; unmatched junction bases: 6. The CDR3 coding sequence is TGTGCCAGCAGTCATAGGGACAGCAATGGCTACACCTTC. Translated, it gives CASSHRDSNGYTF.

V gene TRBV5-1 combines with J gene TRBJ2-3; TRBD2 matches 9 bases. This CDR3 is built from 16 residues. Germline CDR1 is SGHRS and CDR2 is YFSETQ. Trimming cost V 0 bases and J 1 base; bases outside gene matches: 3. CDR3 in amino acids: CASSLGWTSGTDTQYF. For the CDR3, the DNA is TGCGCCAGCAGCTTGGGGTGGACTAGCGGCACAGATACGCAGTATTTT.

This chain joins TRBV3-1 (or the pseudogene TRBV3-2) and TRBJ2-7; weak D call: TRBD2 (5 bases). Germline V lookup: CDR1 LGHDT, CDR2 YNNKEL (reference sequence). The CDR3 is 15 residues long. The V gene lost 0 bases and the J gene lost 3 bases, with 12 bases spanning the gap. CDR3 residues: CASSQDLAGRYEQYF. CDR3 nucleotides: TGTGCCAGCAGCCAAGATCTGGCGGGCCGCTACGAGCAGTACTTC.

V is TRBV19 and J is TRBJ2-2; 14 bases fit TRBD2. Germline V gene sequence: CDR1 LNHDA, CDR2 SQIVND (reference sequence). The CDR3 length is 17 residues. Trimming at V came to 4 bases and at J to 2 bases, leaving 3 bases not matched to a gene. CDR3 nucleotides: TGTGCCAGTAGTAGAGGACTAGCGGGGGGTAACACCGGGGAGCTGTTTTTT. Its protein is CASSRGLAGGNTGELFF.

V usage is TRBV5-1 and J usage is TRBJ2-1; D is tentatively TRBD1 or TRBD2 (5 bases each). CDR1 and CDR2 (germline): SGHRS, YFSETQ. Trimming removed 2 bases at V and 0 bases at J, with 9 bases between. The CDR3 is 15 amino acids. The CDR3 spells CASSFRAGSYNEQFF. The CDR3 nucleotides read TGCGCCAGCAGCTTCAGGGCGGGCTCCTACAATGAGCAGTTCTTC.

The chain uses TRBV7-9 and TRBJ2-3, with D perhaps TRBD2 (6 bases). CDR3 length: 15 residues. CDR1 is SEHNR and CDR2 is FQNEAQ in the germline V gene (reference sequence). V lost 5 bases and J 3 bases, leaving 15 bases between the germline ends. CDR3 in amino acids: CASSAVLARTDTQYF. In DNA, the CDR3 is TGTGCCAGCAGCGCGGTGCTAGCGAGGACAGATACGCAGTATTTT.

The chain recombines TRBV7-2 with TRBJ2-2; D is uncertain. Germline lookup yields CDR1 SGHTA and CDR2 FQGNSA. This CDR3 comprises 13 residues. V gave up 1 base and J gave up 8 bases, with 8 bases separating them. This CDR3 reads CASSLDRPGELFF. CDR3 sequence (DNA): TGTGCCAGCAGCTTAGACCGCCCGGGGGAGCTGTTTTTT.

The chain has TRBV19 and TRBJ2-3, with TRBD2 matching over 10 bases. CDR3 length: 15 residues. Trimming took 5 bases from V and 1 from J; bases not matched to a gene: 3. Germline V gene lookup returns CDR1 LNHDA and CDR2 SQIVND (reference sequence). In nucleotides, the CDR3 is TGTGCCAGTAGTCCCGGGACTAGCGGCACAGATACGCAGTATTTT. Its protein is CASSPGTSGTDTQYF.

V is TRBV27 and J is TRBJ1-2; 8 nucleotides agree with TRBD1. Unmatched junction bases numbered 6, after V lost 6 bases and J lost 0 bases. The CDR3 spans 15 residues. CDR1 MNHEY and CDR2 SMNVEV come from the germline V gene (reference sequence). This chain's CDR3 is CASSPGTGANYGYTF. In nucleotides, the CDR3 is TGTGCCAGCAGCCCCGGGACAGGAGCTAACTATGGCTACACCTTC.

The chain carries TRBV27 and TRBJ2-3, with a weak D call TRBD2 (5 bases). With 2 bases removed from V and 5 bases from J, the gap between germline ends came to 11 bases. CDR3 length equals 14 residues. CDR1 and CDR2 (germline): MNHEY, SMNVEV (reference sequence). Written as DNA, the CDR3 is TGTGCCAGCAGTTTAGTAGAGGGCGGAGATACGCAGTATTTT. This translates into CASSLVEGGDTQYF.